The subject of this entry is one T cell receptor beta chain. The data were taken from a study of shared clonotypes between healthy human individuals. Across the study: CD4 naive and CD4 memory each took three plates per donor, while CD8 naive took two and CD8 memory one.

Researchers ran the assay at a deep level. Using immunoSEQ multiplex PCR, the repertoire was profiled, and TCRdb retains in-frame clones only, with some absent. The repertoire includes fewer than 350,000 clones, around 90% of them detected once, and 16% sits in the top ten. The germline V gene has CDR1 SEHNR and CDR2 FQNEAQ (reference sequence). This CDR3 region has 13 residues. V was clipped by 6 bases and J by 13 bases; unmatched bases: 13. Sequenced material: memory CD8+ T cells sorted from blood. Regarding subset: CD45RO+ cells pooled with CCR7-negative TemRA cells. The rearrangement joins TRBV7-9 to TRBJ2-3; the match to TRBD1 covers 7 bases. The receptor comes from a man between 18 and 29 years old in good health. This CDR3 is CASSRTGTEDEYF. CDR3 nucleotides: TGTGCCAGCAGTCGCACCGGGACAGAGGATGAGTATTTT.